This T cell receptor beta chain derives from a study of early T cells in non-severe SARS-CoV-2 infection. Study-level background: RNA in bulk from unsorted whole blood was sequenced, and chains were unpaired.

Study-level results: Clonotype matching in VDJdb favored anti-spike CD8 responses and did not capture private and CD4 specificities.

Attachment of unique molecular identifiers was made to individual cDNA molecules. Each CDR3 protein gets one entry after TCRdb re-called the 5' RACE reads with MiXCR. This sample has around 55,000 distinct CDR3 sequences, with 14% to 15% found just once. This clonotype was recorded a few times. Its antigen is unknown. The sequence came from an adult who was a healthcare worker with PCR-confirmed SARS-CoV-2 infection or an uninfected control (not recorded which). The source material was whole blood, sampled at baseline.

CDR3: CASSLAGMNIQYF. CDR3 sequence (DNA): TGCGCCAGCAGCTTGGCGGGCATGAACATTCAGTACTTC. V is TRBV5-1 and J is TRBJ2-4, with unresolved D. V was cut by 0 bases and J by 7 bases, with 8 bases left in between. This CDR3 is built from 13 residues. Germline CDR1 reads SGHRS; CDR2 reads YFSETQ.